A few counts support the clone carrying this T cell receptor (beta chain). These data originate in a study of T cells in Graves' hyperthyroidism and ophthalmopathy. RNA transcripts gave rise to amplified TCR beta CDR3 regions. First-round RT-PCR with HTBI primers amplified the TCR CDR3 region. Each CDR3 protein gets one entry after TCRdb re-called the multiplex PCR reads with MiXCR. The profile shows hundreds of thousands of distinct CDR3 sequences, approximately 23% of them singletons. The sample comprised blood. The origin of this receptor is a woman between 70 and 85 years old with Graves' ophthalmopathy.

The CDR3 coding sequence is TGTGCCAGCAGCCAACCGACTAGCAATGAGCAGTTCTTC. Its protein product is CASSQPTSNEQFF. The chain employs TRBV3-1 and TRBJ2-1, with D possibly being TRBD2 (6 bases). The CDR3 is made up of 13 amino acids. Trimming stripped 2 bases from V and 6 bases from J, with 8 bases between. Germline V gives CDR1 LGHDT, CDR2 YNNKEL (reference sequence).